This T cell receptor (beta chain) was sequenced in a study of T-cell reconstitution after alpha-beta-depleted transplantation in children. Library preparation (for TCRbeta) was performed with unique molecular identifiers. From the PCR reads, TCRdb called clonotypes with MiXCR, one entry per CDR3 protein. The data show approximately 590,000 distinct CDR3 sequences, 8% to 11% seen once. Trimming cost V 5 bases and J 7 bases; bases outside gene matches: 12. The CDR3 runs to 16 residues. Looked up from germline, CDR1 is SGHTA and CDR2 is FQGNSA. This clonotype was detected ten times or more. The sequenced sample was PBMCs from the stem cell graft donor, obtained from the stem cell graft. The origin of this receptor is a human donor who donated a stem cell graft to a child with acute myeloid leukemia. The J gene is TRBJ1-1, the V gene TRBV7-2, with TRBD1 matching 11 bases. The CDR3 nucleotides are TGTGCCAGCAGCCCGTGGGACAGGGGGTATGTGGGTGAAGCTTTCTTT. Its protein product is CASSPWDRGYVGEAFF.